This T cell receptor beta chain was documented in a study of cytomegalovirus exposure and HLA in healthy donors. Study conclusions and caveats: Most CMV-associated TCR beta chains were later found to appear HLA-restricted. In a later analysis, donors in an Asian-associated ancestry cluster reportedly had fewer N-insertions in productive TCRs than the cohort mean.

Worth noting for this clone: Its specificity is not known.

Primers: 60 Vbeta forward and 13 Jbeta reverse. Sequencing was performed with immunoSEQ multiplex PCR; in TCRdb, only in-frame clones are kept and a portion is missing. The table shows some 150,000 clones, with around 69% occurring only once. Sequenced: PBMCs. This receptor was obtained from a man aged 55 to 70 in good health and CMV-seronegative.

The CDR3 is CAWSGRVGEKLFF. For the CDR3, the DNA is TGTGCCTGGAGTGGCCGGGTTGGCGAAAAACTGTTTTTT. This chain joins TRBV30 and TRBJ1-4; D uncertain. V was cut by 1 base and J by 8 bases, with 11 bases left in between. CDR3 length equals 13 residues. CDR1 is GTSNPN and CDR2 is SVGIG in the germline V gene (reference sequence).